This T cell receptor beta chain was sequenced for a study of Graves' ophthalmopathy and Graves' hyperthyroidism. Transcripts of RNA were the source for amplifying TCR beta CDR3 regions. First-round RT-PCR used HTBI primers; second-round multiplex PCR followed. MiXCR, run by TCRdb on the multiplex PCR reads, gives a single entry per CDR3 protein. This sample yields 200,000 to 250,000 distinct CDR3 sequences, of which about 46% are seen a single time; about half belongs to the top ten. The CDR3 spans 16 residues. With 5 bases clipped from V and 1 base from J, the junction kept 10 bases outside the gene matches. Germline V lookup: CDR1 SGHKS, CDR2 YYEKEE (reference sequence).

The sample comprised peripheral blood. The genes are TRBV5-5 and TRBJ1-1; TRBD1 matches at 8 bases. The source is an adult man with Graves' ophthalmopathy. The CDR3 protein is CASSPRQGRKNTEAFF. The CDR3 bases are TGTGCCAGCAGTCCTAGACAGGGGAGGAAGAACACTGAAGCTTTCTTT.